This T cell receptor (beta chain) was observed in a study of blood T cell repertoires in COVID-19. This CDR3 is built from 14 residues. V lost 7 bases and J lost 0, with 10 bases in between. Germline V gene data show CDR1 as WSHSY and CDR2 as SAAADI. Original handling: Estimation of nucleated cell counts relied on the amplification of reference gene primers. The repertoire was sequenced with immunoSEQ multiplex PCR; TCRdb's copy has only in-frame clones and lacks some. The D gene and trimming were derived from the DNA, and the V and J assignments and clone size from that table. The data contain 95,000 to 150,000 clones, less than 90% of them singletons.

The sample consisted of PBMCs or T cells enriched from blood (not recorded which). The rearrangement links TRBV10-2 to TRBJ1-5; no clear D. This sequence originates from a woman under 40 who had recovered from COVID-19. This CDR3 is CASTRAGSNQPQHF. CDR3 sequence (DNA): TGCGCCAGCACGAGGGCGGGTAGCAATCAGCCCCAGCATTTT.